A single sample is the source of the 8 T cell receptor beta chains below, sequenced in a study of T cells in Graves' hyperthyroidism and ophthalmopathy. RNA transcripts were the template for amplifying TCR beta CDR3 regions. HTBI primers drove first-round RT-PCR of the TCR CDR3. MiXCR was run by TCRdb on the multiplex PCR reads, yielding one entry per CDR3 protein. The table has 640,000 or so distinct CDR3 sequences, around 15% seen once. The specimen sequenced was blood. Source of these receptors: a woman aged 40 to 50 with Graves' ophthalmopathy.

This clonotype was counted at least ten times. The CDR3 DNA follows: TGTGCCAGCAATCTAAGGGGTGCGAACACTGAAGCTTTCTTT. Residues: CASNLRGANTEAFF. The J gene is TRBJ1-1, the V gene TRBV2, with D tentatively TRBD1 (5 bases). The CDR3 covers 14 residues. Germline assignment: CDR1 SNHLY and CDR2 FYNNEI. The V end lost 7 bases, the J end lost 1 base, and 13 bases lay between the germline ends.

J is TRBJ1-3 and V is TRBV6-2 or TRBV6-3, with D perhaps TRBD1 (5 bases). CDR1 is MNHEY and CDR2 is SVGEGT in the germline V gene. The CDR3 is 17 amino acids. V dropped 7 bases and J dropped 1 base, with 20 bases sitting between them. DNA of the CDR3: TGTGCCAGCATTCCAACGCGGGGCGGCGATTCTGGAAACACCATATATTTT. Protein: CASIPTRGGDSGNTIYF.

Ten or more counts support this clonotype. The chain links TRBV25-1 to TRBJ1-1, with D possibly being TRBD1 (6 bases). Germline CDR1 and CDR2: MGHDK and SYGVNS. The CDR3 consists of 14 residues. V lost 2 bases and J 4 bases, leaving 11 bases between the germline ends. DNA of the CDR3: TGTGCCAGCAGTGAACCAGGGGATGGCACTGAAGCTTTCTTT. Protein sequence: CASSEPGDGTEAFF. Full variable domain (outside the CDR3, taken from reference TRBV25-1 and TRBJ1-1): EADIYQTPRYLVIGTGKKITLECSQTMGHDKMYWYQQDPGMELHLIHYSYGVNSTEKGDLSSESTVSRIRTEHFPLTLESARPSHTSQYLCASSEPGDGTEAFFGQGTRLTVV.

V gene TRBV10-3 combines with J gene TRBJ1-1, with 8 nucleotides matching TRBD1. Germline CDR1 reads ENHRY; CDR2 reads SYGVKD. Germline trimming cut 3 bases from V and 5 bases from J; bases unmatched to any gene: 2. The CDR3 is 13 residues long. The CDR3 nucleotides read TGTGCCATCAGTGACAGGGGGCTTACTGAAGCTTTCTTT. Translated, it gives CAISDRGLTEAFF.

V gene TRBV7-2 combines with J gene TRBJ2-5; either TRBD1 or TRBD2 may supply D (6 bases each). Per the germline V gene, CDR1 is SGHTA and CDR2 is FQGNSA. V was trimmed by 7 bases and J by 2 bases, leaving 14 bases between them. This CDR3 has 14 residues. The CDR3 nucleotides are TGTGCCAGCAAGGGGGGTTTTCCTCAAGAGACCCAGTACTTC. This gives the protein CASKGGFPQETQYF.

This clonotype has ten or more counts. The V and J genes are TRBV30 and TRBJ2-7; the D is unclear. The CDR3 is 12 amino acids. Germline-derived CDR1 and CDR2 are GTSNPN and SVGIG (reference sequence). V was pared by 2 bases and J by 1 base, with 6 bases between. This CDR3 is CAWSYTSYEQYF. The CDR3 DNA reads TGTGCCTGGAGTTACACTTCCTACGAGCAGTACTTC.

This clonotype has ten or more counts. V and J are TRBV19 and TRBJ2-7; a possible D gene is TRBD1 (6 bases). This CDR3 region has 14 residues. The germline gives CDR1 LNHDA, CDR2 SQIVND (reference sequence). V lost 10 bases and J 2 bases, leaving 18 bases between the germline ends. CDR3 DNA: TGTGCCACGGGAAGGGGGAGAGGAACCTACGAGCAGTACTTC. It codes for CATGRGRGTYEQYF.

Ten or more counts support this clonotype. The J gene is TRBJ1-2, the V gene TRBV5-1; TRBD1 matches 10 bases. J lost 6 bases, V lost 4 bases, and 6 bases had no gene match. CDR3 size: 14 residues. Looked up from germline, CDR1 is SGHRS and CDR2 is YFSETQ. The CDR3 DNA reads as TGCGCCAGCAGCCTACCCGACAGGGGGCATGGCTACACCTTC. It translates to CASSLPDRGHGYTF.